This paragraph reports one T cell receptor (beta chain). The antigen is unknown. The second PCR ran about 6 to 11 cycles with a sample-barcoded 5' primer and J-beta primers. TCRdb reprocessed the 5' RACE reads via MiXCR and lists one record per CDR3 protein. The data show around 1,500,000 distinct CDR3 sequences, 35% to 45% seen once. This record comes from a study of blood T cells in healthy people across ages. Points from the study as a whole: Naive T cell percentage strongly correlated with TCR beta diversity.

Trimming shortened V by 3 bases and J by 1 base, and 10 bases separated the two germline ends. Germline V lookup: CDR1 ENHRY, CDR2 SYGVKD. This CDR3 spans 14 amino acids. This receptor was taken from a woman younger than 35 in good health. The gene calls are TRBV10-3 and TRBJ2-7; D is unresolved. Source material: blood. The chain's CDR3 is CAISDVGGSYEQYF. For the CDR3, the DNA is TGTGCCATCAGTGATGTGGGCGGATCCTACGAGCAGTACTTC.